This T cell receptor beta chain was obtained from a study of STAT5B mutations in CD4+ large granular lymphocyte leukemia. With regard to this clone: The antigen remains undetermined. Its ends do not fully match the called genes, so a read error is possible.

In germline, CDR1 is SSHAT, CDR2 FNYEAQ (reference sequence). The CDR3 totals 15 residues. Study outcomes and limitations: CD4-sorted patient repertoires seemed more clonal than healthy CD4+ repertoires.

Using immunoSEQ multiplex PCR, the repertoire was profiled, and TCRdb retains in-frame clones only, with some absent. This sample yields more than 3,000 clones, of which 85% are seen a single time; around 2% belongs to the top ten. V is TRBV7-7 and J is TRBJ2-3; TRBD2 might be the D (5 bases). Sequenced sample: CD4+ T cells from blood buffy coats. This TCR derives from a human donor in good health. CDR3 sequence reads: CASSREWTSTDTQYF. The CDR3 bases are TGTGCTAGCAGCAGAGAATGGACTAGCACAGATACGCAGTATTTT.